The 14 T cell receptor beta chains in this list originate from one sample, sequenced in a study of regulatory T cells in long-lasting Graves disease. Stated time point: newly diagnosed GD, antithyroid drugs for less than 3 months. The TCR library used RNA extracted from PBMCs. Investigators prepared the TCR beta libraries by applying iRepertoire HTBI primers and Arm-PCR of CDR3 regions. MiXCR, applied by TCRdb to the multiplex PCR reads, yields one record per CDR3 protein. The sample contains hundreds of thousands of distinct CDR3 sequences, around 17% of which appear only once. Separately, the same data were catalogued under a study of T cells in Graves' hyperthyroidism and ophthalmopathy.

The specimen was peripheral blood mononuclear cells (PBMCs), collected at new diagnosis, from a patient treated with antithyroid drugs. These receptor sequences come from a middle-aged man with Graves disease.

With regard to this clonotype: An end of the junction differs from the germline gene, which may be a read error. J is TRBJ1-1 and V is TRBV5-1; possibly TRBD1 for D (5 bases). The CDR3 runs 14 residues. CDR1 is SGHRS and CDR2 is YFSETQ in the germline V gene. The DNA of the CDR3 is TGTGCCAGCAGTCACCCGGGGGGAAACACTGAAGCTTTCTTT. As protein: CASSHPGGNTEAFF.

There are many counts of this clonotype. The V gene is TRBV5-5, the J gene TRBJ1-5, with 9 bases identical to TRBD1. The junction had 7 bases not matched to a gene; V was cut back by 5 bases and J by 7 bases. Germline V lookup: CDR1 SGHKS, CDR2 YYEKEE (reference sequence). The length of the CDR3 is 14 residues. The CDR3 spells CASSRTGDPQPQHF. CDR3 nucleotide sequence: TGTGCCAGCAGTCGGACAGGGGACCCACAGCCCCAGCATTTT.

This clonotype appeared many times. V gene TRBV12-3 or TRBV12-4 combines with J gene TRBJ2-3, with D perhaps given as TRBD1 or TRBD2 (5 bases each). The V end was cut by 6 bases, the J end by 2 bases, with 12 bases between. CDR3 length: 14 residues. Here the CDR3 reads CASRQGEDTDTQYF. The CDR3 coding sequence is TGTGCCAGCAGGCAGGGAGAGGACACAGATACGCAGTATTTT.

The sample holds many counts of this clonotype. V gene TRBV3-1 combines with J gene TRBJ2-5, with D hard to call. The germline gives CDR1 LGHDT, CDR2 YNNKEL (reference sequence). Trimming removed 3 bases at V and 4 bases at J, with 12 bases between. The CDR3 sequence is 14 residues long. CDR3 in amino acids: CASSHPWMRETQYF. The CDR3 nucleotides read TGTGCCAGCAGCCACCCATGGATGAGAGAGACCCAGTACTTC.

The CDR3 bases are TGTGCCTGGGGGGCCGGGTATGGCTACACCTTC. This encodes CAWGAGYGYTF. This chain uses TRBV30 with TRBJ1-2; the D gene is possibly TRBD1 (5 bases). Trimming stripped 5 bases from V and 5 bases from J, with 9 bases between. There are 11 residues in the CDR3. Germline V gene data show CDR1 as GTSNPN and CDR2 as SVGIG (reference sequence).

This clonotype was recorded at least ten times. The CDR3 DNA is TGTGCCAGCAGTGGCACCGGGAACACCATATATTTT. Translating it yields CASSGTGNTIYF. The V gene is TRBV28, the J gene TRBJ1-3; no clear D. The CDR3 is 12 amino acids. The germline CDR1 and CDR2 sequences are MDHEN and SYDVKM. The V gene lost 5 bases and the J gene lost 7 bases, with 9 bases spanning the gap.

This chain connects TRBV7-2 to TRBJ1-5; 8 bases align to TRBD1. CDR3 length equals 16 residues. Germline values: CDR1 SGHTA, CDR2 FQGNSA. The V gene end was trimmed by 0 bases and the J gene end by 6 bases; junction bases not matched to a gene: 7. CDR3 sequence reads: CASSLAAGGAGQPQHF. DNA for the CDR3: TGTGCCAGCAGCTTAGCGGCAGGGGGCGCGGGTCAGCCCCAGCATTTT.

The rearrangement joins TRBV29-1 to TRBJ2-2; D is possibly TRBD1 (6 bases). CDR1 is SQVTM, CDR2 ANQGSEA, per germline. The CDR3 is 13 residues long. Trimming pared 5 bases from V and 1 base from J, leaving 8 bases between. The CDR3 sequence is CSVIQGNTGELFF. CDR3 coding DNA: TGCAGCGTTATACAGGGGAACACCGGGGAGCTGTTTTTT.

Only a few counts were recorded for this clonotype. The J gene is TRBJ2-5, the V gene TRBV28; D may be TRBD1 or TRBD2 (5 bases each). This CDR3 is built from 13 residues. Germline lookup yields CDR1 MDHEN and CDR2 SYDVKM. V gave up 8 bases and J gave up 3 bases, with 13 bases separating them. For the CDR3, the DNA is TGTGCCAGCGGGACGAGGATGGAAGAGACCCAGTACTTC. It translates to CASGTRMEETQYF.

V gene TRBV5-1 combines with J gene TRBJ2-1, with TRBD1 identical over 7 bases. The V and J ends lost 1 base and 2 bases, in that order; junction bases with no gene match: 3. Per the germline V gene, CDR1 is SGHRS and CDR2 is YFSETQ. This CDR3 contains 15 residues. CDR3 nucleotides: TGCGCCAGCAGCTTGCGACAGGGCCCCTACAATGAGCAGTTCTTC. Translation gives CASSLRQGPYNEQFF.

At least ten counts were recorded for this clonotype. This chain joins TRBV30 and TRBJ2-7; 7 nucleotides match TRBD1. Looked up from germline, CDR1 is GTSNPN and CDR2 is SVGIG (reference sequence). The CDR3 is made up of 16 amino acids. The junction had 17 bases not matched to a gene; V was cut back by 0 bases and J by 9 bases. CDR3 in DNA: TGTGCCTGGAGTGTAATGGGGGACAGTTCCCTTTTGGGGCAGTACTTC. Translation gives CAWSVMGDSSLLGQYF.

This clonotype was found many times. The rearrangement joins TRBV12-3 or TRBV12-4 to TRBJ1-2, with 7 nucleotides matching TRBD1. The CDR3 has 15 residues. Trimming took 5 bases from V and 4 from J; bases not matched to a gene: 10. Written as DNA, the CDR3 is TGTGCCAGCAGTAGGTCTGACAGGGCCTCCTATGGCTACACCTTC. This sequence encodes CASSRSDRASYGYTF.

The J gene is TRBJ2-1, the V gene TRBV28; no clear D. Judging by the DNA end, TRBJ2-5 fits better; the J call may be wrong. Germline V CDR1 and CDR2: MDHEN, SYDVKM. The CDR3 runs 13 residues. The CDR3 protein is CASSLRRKETQYF. DNA of the CDR3: TGTGCCAGCAGTTTACGTCGAAAGGAGACCCAGTACTTC.

This clonotype was counted only a few times. V is TRBV4-2 and J is TRBJ2-1; 8 bases agree with TRBD2. The CDR3 runs 19 residues. The trim removed 3 bases at V and 0 bases at J, leaving 13 bases unmatched. Germline V gene lookup returns CDR1 LGHNA and CDR2 YNFKEQ. The chain's CDR3 is CASSQIAGRPSSSYNEQFF. For the CDR3, the DNA is TGTGCCAGCAGCCAGATAGCGGGGCGCCCCTCCAGCTCCTACAATGAGCAGTTCTTC.